These 23 T cell receptor beta chains were sequenced from one sample in a study of OX40 agonist ivuxolimab in advanced cancers. The protocol used for the library was the immunoSEQ multiplex PCR assay. TCRdb provides this immuneACCESS table in a form limited to in-frame rearrangements. Some clones are lacking; in checked studies, under half of them reflect an unresolved V gene, and why the rest are absent is not known. In this sample the table shows around 60,000 clones, about nine tenths of which occur a single time. The top ten clones comprise 15% to 20% of the sample. The starting material was CD4+ or CD8+ T cells sorted from blood, obtained in a trial of the OX40 agonist ivuxolimab. These receptors were taken from an adult with an advanced solid tumor such as melanoma, head and neck, liver or kidney cancer.

The rearrangement links TRBV7-8 to TRBJ1-1; 7 nucleotides agree with TRBD1. The CDR3 consists of 14 residues. V lost 5 bases and J lost 1; bases outside the gene matches: 4. Germline lookup yields CDR1 SGHVS and CDR2 FQNEAQ. The CDR3 sequence: CASSTRTGNTEAFF. CDR3 nucleotide sequence: TGTGCCAGCAGCACCAGGACAGGGAACACTGAAGCTTTCTTT.

The chain combines TRBV6-5 with TRBJ2-5, with a weak D call TRBD2 (5 bases). Germline assignment: CDR1 MNHEY and CDR2 SVGAGI. V was trimmed by 0 bases and J by 5 bases, leaving 10 bases between them. CDR3 length equals 14 residues. CDR3 in DNA: TGTGCCAGCAGTTACTCGAGAGGGATGGAGACCCAGTACTTC. Translation gives CASSYSRGMETQYF.

This clone was picked up one time. The V call is TRBV29-1, the J call TRBJ2-2; D might be TRBD1 (5 bases). Trimming removed 7 bases from V and 4 bases from J, with 19 bases in between. Germline V gene sequence: CDR1 SQVTM, CDR2 ANQGSEA. The CDR3 extends over 15 amino acids. The CDR3 bases are TGCAGCGCAAGGTCGATGGGGCCAGGCACCGGGGAGCTGTTTTTT. Translation gives CSARSMGPGTGELFF.

The chain combines TRBV5-6 with TRBJ2-7; the D gene is possibly TRBD1 (6 bases). The CDR3 loop spans 14 amino acids. Germline CDR1 SGHDT, CDR2 YYEEEE. V lost 8 bases, J lost 5 bases, and 20 bases lay in between. The CDR3 sequence is CASGLQGFENEQYF. CDR3 nucleotides: TGTGCCAGTGGATTACAGGGATTCGAGAACGAGCAGTACTTC.

The chain couples TRBV7-3 to TRBJ1-5; TRBD1 might be the D (6 bases). V was clipped by 2 bases and J by 0 bases, with 20 bases between them. This CDR3 region has 19 residues. Germline V CDR1 and CDR2: SGHTA, FQGTGA. The CDR3, as DNA: TGTGCCAGCAGCTTAGCGTATGGGGGGCCGGACTATAGCAATCAGCCCCAGCATTTT. It specifies CASSLAYGGPDYSNQPQHF.

The J gene is TRBJ2-6, the V gene TRBV27, with D hard to call. V was shortened by 7 bases and J by 2 bases, with 0 bases between the two germline ends. Germline V gives CDR1 MNHEY, CDR2 SMNVEV (reference sequence). The CDR3 covers 11 residues. The DNA for the CDR3 is TGTGCCAGCACTGGGGCCAACGTCCTGACTTTC. It is translated as CASTGANVLTF.

This clone is a singleton in its sample. The gene calls are TRBV5-1 and TRBJ2-2; 7 bases line up with TRBD1. The CDR3 loop spans 12 amino acids. The trim removed 6 bases at V and 9 bases at J, leaving 5 bases unmatched. CDR1 is SGHRS and CDR2 is YFSETQ in the germline V gene. CDR3 nucleotide sequence: TGCGCCAGCAAACAGGGGACCCGGGAGCTGTTTTTT. Protein product: CASKQGTRELFF.

V is TRBV2 and J is TRBJ2-3; D might be TRBD2 (6 bases). Trimming shortened V by 5 bases and J by 6 bases, and 18 bases separated the two germline ends. Germline-derived CDR1 and CDR2 are SNHLY and FYNNEI. This CDR3 has 15 amino acids. CDR3: CASSPWTGSGDTQYF. CDR3 coding DNA: TGTGCCAGCAGTCCTTGGACGGGTAGCGGTGATACGCAGTATTTT.

The chain employs TRBV18 and TRBJ1-1; TRBD1 matches 7 bases. Looked up from germline, CDR1 is KGHSH and CDR2 is LQKENI. With 5 bases clipped from V and 0 bases from J, the junction kept 6 bases outside the gene matches. CDR3 length equals 15 residues. As DNA, the CDR3 is TGTGCCAGCTCAGCCGGGACAGCTATGAACACTGAAGCTTTCTTT. Translating it yields CASSAGTAMNTEAFF. Combining the CDR3 with reference TRBV18 and TRBJ1-1 gives the whole variable domain NAGVMQNPRHLVRRRGQEARLRCSPMKGHSHVYWYRQLPEEGLKFMVYLQKENIIDESGMPKERFSAEFPKEGPSILRIQQVVRGDSAAYFCASSAGTAMNTEAFFGQGTRLTVV.

This sequence joins TRBV7-3 and TRBJ2-2; D is tentatively TRBD1 or TRBD2 (5 bases each). CDR1 and CDR2 (germline): SGHTA, FQGTGA. The length of the CDR3 is 16 residues. Trimming cost V 2 bases and J 7 bases, with 17 bases left between them. Here the CDR3 DNA reads TGTGCCAGCAGCTTACACCGGGACCAGAGGAGCGGGGAGCTGTTTTTT. It encodes CASSLHRDQRSGELFF.

This rearrangement joins TRBV10-3 to TRBJ2-7; 9 bases agree with TRBD2. Losses at the gene ends were 8 bases for V and 2 bases for J; bases not matched to a gene: 7. The CDR3 contains 14 residues. The germline gives CDR1 ENHRY, CDR2 SYGVKD. CDR3 sequence: CAISAGGGAYEQYF. In DNA form, the CDR3 reads TGTGCCATCTCGGCGGGGGGGGGCGCCTACGAGCAGTACTTC.

A few counts support this clone. The V call is TRBV5-1, the J call TRBJ1-1, with D uncertain. The V end was cut by 6 bases, the J end by 1 base, with 16 bases between. The CDR3 runs 15 residues. Germline V gene sequence: CDR1 SGHRS, CDR2 YFSETQ. In nucleotides, the CDR3 is TGCGCCAGCACCCGTGGCGGATACGAGAACACTGAAGCTTTCTTT. Translated: CASTRGGYENTEAFF. The full variable domain, in which reference TRBV5-1 and TRBJ1-1 provide the parts outside the CDR3, is KAGVTQTPRYLIKTRGQQVTLSCSPISGHRSVSWYQQTPGQGLQFLFEYFSETQRNKGNFPGRFSGRQFSNSRSEMNVSTLELGDSALYLCASTRGGYENTEAFFGQGTRLTVV.

The gene calls are TRBV5-1 and TRBJ1-5, with 10 bases identical to TRBD1. The J segment lost 3 bases and the V segment lost 4 bases, leaving 4 bases of the junction unmatched. The CDR3 has 15 residues. Germline loops: CDR1 SGHRS, CDR2 YFSETQ. The CDR3 protein is CASSGGTGDNQPQHF. Here the CDR3 DNA reads TGCGCCAGCAGCGGTGGGACAGGGGACAATCAGCCCCAGCATTTT.

This chain connects TRBV9 to TRBJ2-7, with D perhaps matching TRBD2 (6 bases). The CDR3 covers 17 residues. CDR1 and CDR2 from the germline V gene are SGDLS and YYNGEE. Trimming took 4 bases from V and 9 from J, leaving 29 bases between them. CDR3 nucleotide sequence: TGTGCCAGCAGCCACCAACTAGCCGAGCGAAGGGCTGCGGGGCAGTACTTC. This gives the protein CASSHQLAERRAAGQYF.

The chain carries TRBV5-6 and TRBJ1-5; no reliable D call. CDR3 size: 16 residues. Germline V CDR1 and CDR2: SGHDT, YYEEEE. V lost 0 bases, J lost 2 bases, and 12 bases lay in between. CDR3 DNA: TGTGCCAGCAGCTTGGGGGTAGGGTCTGGCAATCAGCCCCAGCATTTT. As protein: CASSLGVGSGNQPQHF.

The chain is built from TRBV5-4 and TRBJ2-5; 7 nucleotides line up with TRBD1. Germline V lookup: CDR1 SGHNT, CDR2 YYREEE (reference sequence). The CDR3 length is 18 residues. V lost 4 bases, J lost 1 base, and 16 bases stayed unmatched. The CDR3 coding sequence is TGTGCCAGCAGCCAGGGGACAGCCAAATCCTTCTTCCAAGAGACCCAGTACTTC. Translated, it gives CASSQGTAKSFFQETQYF.

This clone was seen once. The chain joins TRBV6-5 to TRBJ2-7; no reliable D call. Trimming removed 8 bases from V and 3 bases from J, with 11 bases in between. CDR3 length: 12 amino acids. Per the germline V gene, CDR1 is MNHEY and CDR2 is SVGAGI. CDR3 nucleotides: TGTGCCAGCGGTTCCCGAAACTACGAGCAGTACTTC. This translates into CASGSRNYEQYF.

This chain connects TRBV18 to TRBJ2-3; 9 nucleotides align to TRBD1. From germline, CDR1 is KGHSH and CDR2 LQKENI. V was clipped by 2 bases and J by 1 base; unmatched bases: 10. This CDR3 spans 18 amino acids. CDR3 in amino acids: CASSPTKGQGVGTDTQYF. The CDR3 DNA is TGTGCCAGCTCACCAACTAAGGGACAGGGTGTCGGCACAGATACGCAGTATTTT.

This rearrangement joins TRBV13 to TRBJ2-7; a possible D gene is TRBD1 (6 bases). V was pared by 5 bases and J by 2 bases, with 10 bases between. There are 13 residues in the CDR3. Germline CDR1 PRHDT, CDR2 FYEKMQ (reference sequence). The DNA of the CDR3 is TGTGCCAGCAGCGAGGACAGCGCCTACGAGCAGTACTTC. It translates to CASSEDSAYEQYF.

V gene TRBV7-8 combines with J gene TRBJ2-1; weak D call: TRBD2 (6 bases). CDR1 is SGHVS, CDR2 FQNEAQ, per germline. This CDR3 is 15 amino acids long. Trimming left V 3 bases short and J 6 bases short, with 15 bases between. The CDR3 nucleotides read TGTGCCAGCAGCTTTAGCGGCCACAAAGGCAATGAGCAGTTCTTC. Its translation is CASSFSGHKGNEQFF.

This sequence joins TRBV21-1 and TRBJ2-4. TRBV21-1 is classified as a pseudogene. CDR3 size: 16 residues. CDR3 DNA: TGTGCCAGCAGCAGCGGAGTAAGGGTGGCCAAAAACATTCAGTACTTC. This codes for CASSSGVRVAKNIQYF.

J is TRBJ1-2 and V is TRBV15; 10 bases align to TRBD1. V shed 9 bases, J shed 8 bases, and the junction held 9 bases outside the gene matches. CDR1 LNHNV and CDR2 YYDKDF come from the germline V gene (reference sequence). There are 13 residues in the CDR3. The CDR3 nucleotides read TGTGCCACGAAACCGGGACAGGGGATCGGCTACACCTTC. Its protein product is CATKPGQGIGYTF.

The chain combines TRBV9 with TRBJ1-6; possible D gene TRBD1, 5 bases. This CDR3 has 16 residues. From germline, CDR1 is SGDLS and CDR2 YYNGEE. Trimming shortened V by 0 bases and J by 6 bases, and 13 bases separated the two germline ends. The CDR3 coding sequence is TGTGCCAGCAGCGTAGGTCCAGGGAGGGGTAATTCACCCCTCCACTTT. This encodes CASSVGPGRGNSPLHF.